These 30 T cell receptor beta chains share one sample of origin, sequenced in a study of PD-1 blockade in classical Hodgkin lymphoma. Every patient had relapsed following autologous stem cell transplantation, and cohorts differed in brentuximab vedotin exposure. Produced via immunoSEQ multiplex PCR; TCRdb's table is partial and in-frame only. The data show 150,000 or so clones, 78% seen once. Sequencing used peripheral blood mononuclear cells (PBMCs), obtained before the second cycle of nivolumab. Every receptor here comes from a human donor with classical Hodgkin lymphoma.

This clone showed up just a few times. The chain recombines TRBV15 with TRBJ1-5; D remains unclear. Germline V CDR1 and CDR2: LNHNV, YYDKDF (reference sequence). V was cut by 1 base and J by 5 bases, with 9 bases left in between. The CDR3 has 14 amino acids. The CDR3 nucleotides are TGTGCCACCAGCAGAGGAGGCACAGATCAGCCCCAGCATTTT. This encodes CATSRGGTDQPQHF.

The CDR3 DNA is TGTGCCAGCAGTCCCCCGGGACAGGCAAAGGCTTTCTTT. This codes for CASSPPGQAKAFF. This chain links TRBV6-5 with TRBJ1-1; TRBD1 matches 8 bases. V lost 5 bases and J lost 11; bases outside the gene matches: 10. CDR1 is MNHEY, CDR2 SVGAGI, per germline. This CDR3 contains 13 residues.

This chain's CDR3 is CAISEGGASRDTQYF. Written as DNA, the CDR3 is TGTGCCATCAGTGAAGGGGGGGCCTCACGAGATACGCAGTATTTT. This chain uses TRBV10-3 with TRBJ2-3, with D possibly TRBD2 on 7 matching bases. The CDR3 is 15 residues long. The V gene's germline CDR1 is ENHRY and CDR2 SYGVKD. Trimming stripped 3 bases from V and 5 bases from J, with 15 bases between.

This rearrangement joins TRBV6-6 to TRBJ1-5; D is ambiguous. The CDR3 totals 13 residues. V shed 8 bases and J shed 9 bases, with 17 bases lying between them. The germline gives CDR1 MNHNY, CDR2 SVGAGI (reference sequence). DNA of the CDR3: TGTGCCAGCTCCACCCTCCCTTCGGGGCCCCAGCATTTT. Protein sequence: CASSTLPSGPQHF.

In its sample, this clone was seen a few times. The genes are TRBV19 and TRBJ1-2; the match to TRBD1 covers 8 bases. Per germline, CDR1 LNHDA and CDR2 SQIVND (reference sequence). The CDR3 runs 13 residues. Trimming cost V 5 bases and J 6 bases; bases outside gene matches: 5. Written as DNA, the CDR3 is TGTGCCAGTAGTCGGACAGGGATCGATGGCTACACCTTC. Encoded protein: CASSRTGIDGYTF.

This chain joins TRBV6-6 and TRBJ1-3; 10 positions agree with TRBD1. CDR3 length: 15 amino acids. The germline gives CDR1 MNHNY, CDR2 SVGAGI (reference sequence). Trimming cost V 2 bases and J 4 bases; bases outside gene matches: 2. The CDR3 sequence: CASSYRDRGGNTIYF. CDR3 nucleotide sequence: TGTGCCAGCAGTTACCGGGACAGGGGCGGAAACACCATATATTTT.

The V call is TRBV9, the J call TRBJ1-6; perhaps TRBD1 as D (6 bases). The CDR3 totals 15 residues. CDR1 is SGDLS and CDR2 is YYNGEE in the germline V gene. V gave up 0 bases and J gave up 8 bases, with 12 bases separating them. The CDR3 nucleotides are TGTGCCAGCAGCGTAGGTACAGGGAGCTATTCACCCCTCCACTTT. Its translation is CASSVGTGSYSPLHF.

In the case of this clone: A read error may produce the germline difference seen at one junction end. V usage is TRBV18 and J usage is TRBJ1-5; no clear D. Germline V gene data show CDR1 as KGHSH and CDR2 as LQKENI. The CDR3 runs to 13 residues. The CDR3 here is CATKQSSDQPQHF. CDR3 coding DNA: TGTGCCACGAAACAGTCTAGCGATCAGCCCCAGCATTTT.

The genes are TRBV5-5 and TRBJ1-1; the D gene is possibly TRBD1 (5 bases). The CDR3 is made up of 13 amino acids. The germline CDR1 and CDR2 sequences are SGHKS and YYEKEE (reference sequence). Trimming stripped 7 bases from V and 3 bases from J, with 13 bases between. The CDR3 nucleotides read TGTGCCAGCTCATGGGGGGATTACACTGAAGCTTTCTTT. This gives the protein CASSWGDYTEAFF.

This clone was observed at least ten times. Written as DNA, the CDR3 is TGTGCCAGTAGTAGGTACTCCTGGACCTACAATGAGCAGTTCTTC. Residues: CASSRYSWTYNEQFF. The rearrangement links TRBV19 to TRBJ2-1; D gene uncertain. Looked up from germline, CDR1 is LNHDA and CDR2 is SQIVND (reference sequence). The CDR3 consists of 15 residues. Trimming removed 4 bases at V and 2 bases at J, with 12 bases between.

This chain uses TRBV13 with TRBJ2-3; a possible D gene is TRBD1 (5 bases). V lost 3 bases to trimming and J lost 3 bases, with 10 bases between them. The CDR3 extends over 14 amino acids. CDR1 is PRHDT, CDR2 FYEKMQ, per germline (reference sequence). CDR3 nucleotide sequence: TGTGCCAGCAGCTTGGGCAGGGTGACAGATACGCAGTATTTT. Protein product: CASSLGRVTDTQYF.

The rearrangement links TRBV28 to TRBJ2-1, with D possibly being TRBD1 (6 bases). The CDR3 is 13 amino acids. Germline lookup yields CDR1 MDHEN and CDR2 SYDVKM. V lost 10 bases to trimming and J lost 5 bases, with 15 bases between them. CDR3 amino acids: CATLIGQNNEQFF. The CDR3 region has the DNA TGTGCCACCCTGATCGGACAGAACAATGAGCAGTTCTTC.

The chain joins TRBV30 to TRBJ2-1; 7 positions match TRBD1. The CDR3 spans 17 residues. The trim removed 2 bases at V and 13 bases at J, leaving 23 bases unmatched. Germline values: CDR1 GTSNPN, CDR2 SVGIG (reference sequence). For the CDR3, the DNA is TGTGCCTGGAGTCGAATACTAACAGGGGAATCGGATTTCTTTCAGTTCTTC. It specifies CAWSRILTGESDFFQFF.

The chain carries TRBV4-2 and TRBJ2-5, with 7 nucleotides matching TRBD2. The CDR3 is 17 residues long. CDR1 is LGHNA, CDR2 YNFKEQ, per germline. Trimming cost V 0 bases and J 2 bases; bases outside gene matches: 9. CDR3 amino acids: CASSQEITLAVQETQYF. The CDR3 region has the DNA TGTGCCAGCAGCCAAGAAATCACTCTAGCGGTACAAGAGACCCAGTACTTC.

V gene TRBV7-9 combines with J gene TRBJ2-1; 10 nucleotides line up with TRBD2. V lost 1 base to trimming and J lost 3 bases; unmatched junction nucleotides: 6. The CDR3 is made up of 17 amino acids. Germline CDR1 SEHNR, CDR2 FQNEAQ (reference sequence). For the CDR3, the DNA is TGTGCCAGCAGCTTAGGAGCGGGGGGGATAAACTACAATGAGCAGTTCTTC. Amino acid sequence: CASSLGAGGINYNEQFF.

This clone has a single count. The chain employs TRBV4-1 and TRBJ2-7, with 10 bases identical to TRBD1. The J segment lost 3 bases and the V segment lost 7 bases, leaving 12 bases of the junction unmatched. The CDR3 sequence is 16 residues long. Looked up from germline, CDR1 is MGHRA and CDR2 is YSYEKL. The CDR3 DNA reads as TGCGCCAGCAAGAGACAGGGGGCGCTTATGGGCTACGAGCAGTACTTC. As protein: CASKRQGALMGYEQYF.

The chain has TRBV6-1 and TRBJ1-2; TRBD1 might be the D (6 bases). CDR1 is MNHNS and CDR2 is SASEGT in the germline V gene. The CDR3 has 13 amino acids. V lost 2 bases and J lost 4, with 8 bases in between. CDR3 region: CASSETGFYGYTF. In DNA form, the CDR3 reads TGTGCCAGCAGTGAAACAGGGTTCTATGGCTACACCTTC.

This clone was seen only a few times. V is TRBV20-1 and J is TRBJ2-2; D unresolved. The CDR3 consists of 10 residues. The germline V gene has CDR1 DFQATT and CDR2 SNEGSKA (reference sequence). In nucleotides, the CDR3 is TGCAACGACACCACCGGGGAGCTGTTTTTT. It encodes CNDTTGELFF.

This clone was picked up a small number of times. The CDR3 loop is CASSYAHRGFNEKLFF. CDR3 DNA sequence: TGTGCCAGCAGTTACGCTCACAGGGGCTTTAATGAAAAACTGTTTTTT. J is TRBJ1-4 and V is TRBV6-5; 7 bases line up with TRBD1. This CDR3 region has 16 residues. Germline values: CDR1 MNHEY, CDR2 SVGAGI. J gave up 4 bases and V 2 bases, and 7 bases lay outside the gene matches.

The chain employs TRBV7-6 and TRBJ2-7; 8 bases are a match to TRBD2. CDR1 and CDR2 from the germline V gene are SGHVS and FNYEAQ. The CDR3 extends over 13 amino acids. V was clipped by 6 bases and J by 2 bases; unmatched bases: 3. The CDR3: CASRPGGAYEQYF. CDR3 nucleotides: TGTGCCAGCAGGCCCGGGGGGGCCTACGAGCAGTACTTC.

The table lists this clone with a few counts. V is TRBV6-5 and J is TRBJ2-3; maybe TRBD1 (5 bases). Germline assignment: CDR1 MNHEY and CDR2 SVGAGI. The CDR3 is 15 amino acids. Trimming removed 0 bases at V and 6 bases at J, with 13 bases between. The CDR3 is CASSYSFETADTQYF. In DNA, the CDR3 is TGTGCCAGCAGTTACTCGTTTGAGACAGCGGATACGCAGTATTTT.

Only a few counts were recorded for this clone. The chain uses TRBV10-3 and TRBJ2-7; D unresolved. Germline CDR1 and CDR2: ENHRY and SYGVKD. V lost 3 bases, J lost 3 bases, and 3 bases lay in between. The CDR3 has 11 residues. CDR3 nucleotides: TGTGCCATCAGTGACGGCTACGAGCAGTACTTC. Protein: CAISDGYEQYF.

In this sample, this clone turned up a few times. The chain couples TRBV27 to TRBJ1-5; the D gene is possibly TRBD1 (6 bases). CDR1 is MNHEY and CDR2 is SMNVEV in the germline V gene (reference sequence). The CDR3 extends over 13 amino acids. Between the trimmed V and J ends, which lost 6 bases and 6 bases, there was a span of 12 bases. The CDR3 bases are TGTGCCAGCAGCACCGTGGGGGCTCAGCCCCAGCATTTT. This codes for CASSTVGAQPQHF.

This chain connects TRBV5-1 to TRBJ2-3; 8 bases agree with TRBD1. The CDR3 runs to 17 residues. V was pared by 0 bases and J by 4 bases, with 10 bases of the junction left unmatched. Germline V gene sequence: CDR1 SGHRS, CDR2 YFSETQ. This CDR3 is CASSLGRGQGDSDTQYF. The CDR3, as DNA: TGCGCCAGCAGCTTGGGGCGAGGACAGGGAGATTCAGATACGCAGTATTTT. Supplemented by reference TRBV5-1 and TRBJ2-3, the full variable domain reads KAGVTQTPRYLIKTRGQQVTLSCSPISGHRSVSWYQQTPGQGLQFLFEYFSETQRNKGNFPGRFSGRQFSNSRSEMNVSTLELGDSALYLCASSLGRGQGDSDTQYFGPGTRLTVL.

This clone was seen many times. One end of the junction fails to match germline, which may point to a read error. This chain joins TRBV5-6 and TRBJ2-7, with D possibly matching TRBD2 (7 bases). From germline, CDR1 is SGHDT and CDR2 YYEEEE. There are 16 residues in the CDR3. Here the CDR3 reads CASTLEGGLISYEQYF. CDR3 coding DNA: TGTGCCAGCACCTTGGAGGGGGGGCTTATATCCTACGAGCAGTACTTC.

The V gene is TRBV28, the J gene TRBJ2-1; TRBD1 is a possible D gene (5 bases). The CDR3 consists of 11 residues. Germline V gene data show CDR1 as MDHEN and CDR2 as SYDVKM. V was trimmed by 6 bases and J by 6 bases, leaving 6 bases between them. The CDR3 DNA reads as TGTGCCAGCAGAGGGGCCAATGAGCAGTTCTTC. It translates to CASRGANEQFF.

This chain links TRBV11-2 with TRBJ2-1; D possibly corresponds to TRBD1 (5 bases). The CDR3 spans 15 residues. Trimming left V 0 bases short and J 6 bases short, with 12 bases between. The germline gives CDR1 SGHAT, CDR2 FQNNGV. The CDR3 here is CASSLEFGAVNEQFF. DNA for the CDR3: TGTGCCAGCAGCTTAGAGTTTGGGGCAGTCAATGAGCAGTTCTTC.

This chain connects TRBV6-5 to TRBJ1-2; D perhaps matches TRBD1 (6 bases). Germline assignment: CDR1 MNHEY and CDR2 SVGAGI. This CDR3 contains 15 residues. The germline V and J ends were trimmed by 2 bases and 2 bases, with 12 bases remaining between them. The CDR3 DNA follows: TGTGCCAGCAGTTACACTCCGGGACAAAACTATGGCTACACCTTC. Its translation: CASSYTPGQNYGYTF.

The V call is TRBV5-5, the J call TRBJ1-4; D not resolved. CDR1 is SGHKS and CDR2 is YYEKEE in the germline V gene (reference sequence). With 4 bases removed from V and 6 bases from J, the gap between germline ends came to 10 bases. The CDR3 totals 13 residues. As DNA, the CDR3 is TGTGCCAGCAGCCTAGAGATCGATGAAAAACTGTTTTTT. Residues: CASSLEIDEKLFF. The entire variable domain, with the rest obtained from reference TRBV5-5 and TRBJ1-4, is as follows: DAGVTQSPTHLIKTRGQQVTLRCSPISGHKSVSWYQQVLGQGPQFIFQYYEKEERGRGNFPDRFSARQFPNYSSELNVNALLLGDSALYLCASSLEIDEKLFFGSGTQLSVL.

The J gene is TRBJ1-2, the V gene TRBV5-5; D is perhaps TRBD1 (5 bases). Germline lookup yields CDR1 SGHKS and CDR2 YYEKEE (reference sequence). Trimming removed 0 bases from V and 5 bases from J, with 14 bases in between. The CDR3 consists of 15 residues. This CDR3 reads CASSLDPGYRYGYTF. CDR3 bases: TGTGCCAGCAGCTTGGATCCAGGGTATCGGTATGGCTACACCTTC.